These T cell receptor beta chains were read from a single sample in a study of cytomegalovirus exposure and HLA in healthy donors. Produced via immunoSEQ multiplex PCR; TCRdb's table is partial and in-frame only. The sample holds about 130,000 clones, around four fifths seen once. The sample comprised PBMCs. These receptors all come from a man younger than 35 in good health and CMV-seropositive. CDR3s include the opening cysteine and the closing phenylalanine or tryptophan. A D gene is named only where the DNA matches it firmly. Size is stated for part of the rows, as once, few or many counts, or as a class when the clone is expanded.

len: 16; abundance: .; d_gene: TRBD2; v_gene: TRBV4-1; j_gene: TRBJ2-2; CDR3aa: CASSQDQRGRTGELFF; CDR3nt: TGCGCCAGCAGCCAAGATCAGCGGGGCCGCACCGGGGAGCTGTTTTTT
len: 13; abundance: .; d_gene: .; v_gene: TRBV14; j_gene: TRBJ1-2; CDR3aa: CASSQGTNYGYTF; CDR3nt: TGTGCCAGCAGCCAAGGGACAAACTATGGCTACACCTTC
len: 14; abundance: few; d_gene: TRBD1; v_gene: TRBV5-5; j_gene: TRBJ1-4; CDR3aa: CASSPRGQGEKLFF; CDR3nt: TGTGCCAGCAGCCCCAGGGGGCAGGGTGAAAAACTGTTTTTT
len: 14; abundance: .; d_gene: TRBD2; v_gene: TRBV4-2; j_gene: TRBJ2-5; CDR3aa: CASSQRAGGETQYF; CDR3nt: TGTGCCAGCAGCCAAAGAGCGGGGGGAGAGACCCAGTACTTC
len: 15; abundance: .; d_gene: TRBD1; v_gene: TRBV4-1; j_gene: TRBJ2-5; CDR3aa: CASSRQGQSQETQYF; CDR3nt: TGCGCCAGCAGCCGACAGGGACAGAGCCAAGAGACCCAGTACTTC
len: 15; abundance: many; d_gene: TRBD1; v_gene: TRBV18; j_gene: TRBJ1-5; CDR3aa: CASSRQGMMGQPQHF; CDR3nt: TGTGCCAGCTCGCGACAGGGCATGATGGGTCAGCCCCAGCATTTT
len: 15; abundance: .; d_gene: TRBD1; v_gene: TRBV4-2; j_gene: TRBJ2-7; CDR3aa: CASSQDWDSPYEQYF; CDR3nt: TGTGCCAGCAGCCAAGACTGGGACAGTCCCTACGAGCAGTACTTC
len: 23; abundance: .; d_gene: .; v_gene: TRBV9; j_gene: TRBJ2-6; CDR3aa: CASSLTPGGGLGTATSGANVLTF; CDR3nt: TGTGCCAGCAGCCTCACACCAGGAGGGGGACTAGGGACAGCCACCTCTGGGGCCAACGTCCTGACTTTC
len: 13; abundance: .; d_gene: TRBD2; v_gene: TRBV10-2; j_gene: TRBJ2-1; CDR3aa: CASRPGGPSEQFF; CDR3nt: TGCGCCAGCAGACCGGGGGGGCCAAGTGAGCAGTTCTTC
len: 13; abundance: .; d_gene: .; v_gene: TRBV5-1; j_gene: TRBJ2-2; CDR3aa: CASSAVNTGELFF; CDR3nt: TGCGCCAGCAGCGCGGTGAACACCGGGGAGCTGTTTTTT
len: 13; abundance: .; d_gene: .; v_gene: TRBV5-4; j_gene: TRBJ1-1; CDR3aa: CASSLGQPTTAFF; CDR3nt: TGTGCCAGCAGCTTGGGACAGCCTACGACGGCTTTCTTT
len: 13; abundance: .; d_gene: .; v_gene: TRBV7-9; j_gene: TRBJ1-2; CDR3aa: CASSAPGRYGYTF; CDR3nt: TGTGCCAGCAGCGCCCCGGGAAGGTATGGCTACACCTTC
len: 14; abundance: .; d_gene: .; v_gene: TRBV28; j_gene: TRBJ1-5; CDR3aa: CASSEGVSNQPQHF; CDR3nt: TGTGCCAGCAGCGAGGGAGTAAGCAATCAGCCCCAGCATTTT
len: 15; abundance: .; d_gene: .; v_gene: TRBV19; j_gene: TRBJ2-6; CDR3aa: CASSILESGANVLTF; CDR3nt: TGTGCCAGTAGTATTCTGGAGTCTGGGGCCAACGTCCTGACTTTC
len: 12; abundance: .; d_gene: TRBD2; v_gene: TRBV29-1; j_gene: TRBJ2-7; CDR3aa: CSVVGLEGEQYF; CDR3nt: TGCAGCGTTGTGGGACTAGAAGGCGAGCAGTACTTC
len: 14; abundance: .; d_gene: .; v_gene: TRBV19; j_gene: TRBJ1-5; CDR3aa: CASSTPAGGQPQHF; CDR3nt: TGTGCCAGTAGTACCCCGGCGGGGGGCCAGCCCCAGCATTTT
len: 13; abundance: .; d_gene: .; v_gene: TRBV29-1; j_gene: TRBJ1-1; CDR3aa: CSVERQTNTEAFF; CDR3nt: TGCAGCGTTGAGCGACAGACAAACACTGAAGCTTTCTTT
len: 12; abundance: few; d_gene: .; v_gene: TRBV29-1; j_gene: TRBJ1-2; CDR3aa: CSVGSTGDGYTF; CDR3nt: TGCAGCGTTGGCTCGACTGGCGATGGCTACACCTTC
len: 16; abundance: .; d_gene: TRBD2; v_gene: TRBV19; j_gene: TRBJ2-1; CDR3aa: CASSGVPSGGLNEQFF; CDR3nt: TGTGCCAGTAGCGGAGTCCCTAGCGGGGGCCTGAATGAGCAGTTCTTC
len: 18; abundance: .; d_gene: .; v_gene: TRBV9; j_gene: TRBJ1-1; CDR3aa: CASSVDAGVGGRETEAFF; CDR3nt: TGTGCCAGCAGCGTAGACGCCGGAGTCGGGGGGCGGGAAACTGAAGCTTTCTTT
len: 16; abundance: .; d_gene: .; v_gene: TRBV4-1; j_gene: TRBJ1-2; CDR3aa: CASSQGGGGGGYGYTF; CDR3nt: TGCGCCAGCAGCCAAGGGGGTGGGGGGGGCGGCTATGGCTACACCTTC
len: 15; abundance: .; d_gene: .; v_gene: TRBV7-9; j_gene: TRBJ2-7; CDR3aa: CASSLVSGLSYEQYF; CDR3nt: TGTGCCAGCAGCTTAGTATCAGGGCTCTCCTACGAGCAGTACTTC
len: 15; abundance: .; d_gene: TRBD1; v_gene: TRBV7-9; j_gene: TRBJ1-4; CDR3aa: CASSLPQGTNEKLFF; CDR3nt: TGTGCCAGCAGCTTACCACAGGGGACTAATGAAAAACTGTTTTTT
len: 16; abundance: .; d_gene: TRBD2; v_gene: TRBV6-6; j_gene: TRBJ2-3; CDR3aa: CASSPGLAGGRDTQYF; CDR3nt: TGTGCCAGCAGTCCCGGACTAGCGGGGGGGCGAGATACGCAGTATTTT
len: 15; abundance: .; d_gene: TRBD2; v_gene: TRBV2; j_gene: TRBJ2-3; CDR3aa: CAILLSGGAADTQYF; CDR3nt: TGTGCCATCTTACTTAGCGGGGGGGCGGCAGATACGCAGTATTTT
len: 15; abundance: few; d_gene: .; v_gene: TRBV5-1; j_gene: TRBJ1-4; CDR3aa: CASSSMTVPNEKLFF; CDR3nt: TGCGCCAGCAGCTCGATGACAGTACCTAATGAAAAACTGTTTTTT
len: 13; abundance: .; d_gene: TRBD1; v_gene: TRBV7-9; j_gene: TRBJ2-1; CDR3aa: CASSFTGGNEQFF; CDR3nt: TGTGCCAGCAGCTTCACAGGGGGGAATGAGCAGTTCTTC
len: 13; abundance: .; d_gene: TRBD2; v_gene: TRBV19; j_gene: TRBJ2-7; CDR3aa: CASSISWGGEQYF; CDR3nt: TGTGCCAGTAGTATAAGCTGGGGGGGCGAGCAGTACTTC
len: 14; abundance: once; d_gene: .; v_gene: TRBV7-8; j_gene: TRBJ1-5; CDR3aa: CASSLDPGHQPQHF; CDR3nt: TGTGCCAGCAGCTTAGATCCAGGGCATCAGCCCCAGCATTTT
len: 14; abundance: .; d_gene: .; v_gene: TRBV6-5; j_gene: TRBJ1-3; CDR3aa: CASSRRGSGNTIYF; CDR3nt: TGTGCCAGCAGTCGCAGGGGTTCTGGAAACACCATATATTTT
len: 18; abundance: .; d_gene: .; v_gene: TRBV11-2; j_gene: TRBJ2-7; CDR3aa: CASSLDLPGSTLLYEQYF; CDR3nt: TGTGCCAGCAGCTTAGATTTACCCGGTTCTACCCTTCTCTACGAGCAGTACTTC
len: 15; abundance: .; d_gene: TRBD1; v_gene: TRBV7-2; j_gene: TRBJ2-5; CDR3aa: CASSQSGTGGETQYF; CDR3nt: TGTGCCAGCAGCCAATCGGGGACAGGGGGGGAGACCCAGTACTTC
len: 16; abundance: .; d_gene: TRBD2; v_gene: TRBV7-9; j_gene: TRBJ2-3; CDR3aa: CASSRGTSEATDTQYF; CDR3nt: TGTGCCAGCAGCCGAGGGACTAGCGAAGCCACAGATACGCAGTATTTT
len: 14; abundance: .; d_gene: TRBD2; v_gene: TRBV9; j_gene: TRBJ2-7; CDR3aa: CASSVGAGAYEQYF; CDR3nt: TGTGCCAGCAGCGTAGGGGCGGGGGCCTACGAGCAGTACTTC
len: 13; abundance: .; d_gene: .; v_gene: TRBV30; j_gene: TRBJ2-5; CDR3aa: CAWSVTSVETQYF; CDR3nt: TGTGCCTGGAGTGTGACATCTGTGGAGACCCAGTACTTC
len: 14; abundance: .; d_gene: .; v_gene: TRBV30; j_gene: TRBJ1-3; CDR3aa: CAWSGGDIGNTIYF; CDR3nt: TGTGCCTGGAGTGGGGGGGATATTGGAAACACCATATATTTT
len: 8; abundance: .; d_gene: .; v_gene: TRBV19; j_gene: TRBJ2-3; CDR3aa: CATRTQYF; CDR3nt: TGTGCCACCCGGACGCAGTATTTT
len: 14; abundance: .; d_gene: .; v_gene: TRBV9; j_gene: TRBJ1-2; CDR3aa: CASSVATGIYGYTF; CDR3nt: TGTGCCAGCAGCGTAGCCACAGGGATCTATGGCTACACCTTC
len: 14; abundance: .; d_gene: TRBD1; v_gene: TRBV4-1; j_gene: TRBJ1-2; CDR3aa: CASSQSGTGADHLF; CDR3nt: TGCGCCAGCAGCCAATCCGGGACAGGGGCCGACCATCTCTTC
len: 13; abundance: .; d_gene: .; v_gene: TRBV19; j_gene: TRBJ1-3; CDR3aa: CASRGHSGNTIYF; CDR3nt: TGTGCCAGCCGGGGACACTCTGGAAACACCATATATTTT
len: 16; abundance: few; d_gene: .; v_gene: TRBV7-9; j_gene: TRBJ1-1; CDR3aa: CASSLAGDARGTEAFF; CDR3nt: TGTGCCAGCAGCTTAGCTGGGGATGCCAGGGGCACTGAAGCTTTCTTT
len: 14; abundance: once; d_gene: .; v_gene: TRBV6-1; j_gene: TRBJ2-1; CDR3aa: CASGRGAGYNEQFF; CDR3nt: TGTGCCAGTGGGAGGGGGGCCGGCTACAATGAGCAGTTCTTC
len: 14; abundance: .; d_gene: TRBD1; v_gene: TRBV28; j_gene: TRBJ2-7; CDR3aa: CASLTRDSLYEQYF; CDR3nt: TGTGCCAGCCTCACTCGGGACAGCCTCTACGAGCAGTACTTC
len: 13; abundance: .; d_gene: .; v_gene: TRBV5-1; j_gene: TRBJ1-1; CDR3aa: CASSLYMNTEAFF; CDR3nt: TGCGCCAGCAGCCTTTACATGAACACTGAAGCTTTCTTT
len: 11; abundance: .; d_gene: .; v_gene: TRBV5-4; j_gene: TRBJ2-5; CDR3aa: CASSSGETQYF; CDR3nt: TGTGCCAGCAGTTCCGGAGAGACCCAGTACTTC
len: 12; abundance: .; d_gene: TRBD1; v_gene: TRBV9; j_gene: TRBJ1-1; CDR3aa: CASSGAGGTAFF; CDR3nt: TGTGCCAGCTCGGGGGCAGGGGGTACAGCTTTCTTT
len: 19; abundance: .; d_gene: TRBD1; v_gene: TRBV7-3; j_gene: TRBJ2-6; CDR3aa: CGSSLFAGTGVSGANVLTF; CDR3nt: TGTGGCAGCAGCTTGTTTGCCGGGACAGGCGTCTCTGGGGCCAACGTCCTGACTTTC
len: 16; abundance: .; d_gene: TRBD1; v_gene: TRBV28; j_gene: TRBJ1-6; CDR3aa: CASSPKYGTEDSPLHF; CDR3nt: TGTGCCAGCAGTCCGAAGTATGGGACAGAGGATTCACCCCTCCACTTT
len: 14; abundance: .; d_gene: TRBD1; v_gene: TRBV6-1; j_gene: TRBJ2-1; CDR3aa: CASRPGTGDGEQFF; CDR3nt: TGTGCCAGCAGACCCGGGACAGGGGATGGTGAGCAGTTCTTC
len: 14; abundance: .; d_gene: .; v_gene: TRBV4-1; j_gene: TRBJ1-1; CDR3aa: CASSLGRMNTEAFF; CDR3nt: TGCGCCAGCAGCCTAGGCAGGATGAACACTGAAGCTTTCTTT
len: 12; abundance: once; d_gene: .; v_gene: TRBV30; j_gene: TRBJ1-2; CDR3aa: CAWATGFYGYTF; CDR3nt: TGTGCCTGGGCGACAGGTTTTTATGGCTACACCTTC
len: 15; abundance: .; d_gene: TRBD1; v_gene: TRBV10-3; j_gene: TRBJ1-6; CDR3aa: CAISTLGQNNSPLHF; CDR3nt: TGTGCCATCAGTACTCTGGGACAGAATAATTCACCCCTCCACTTT
len: 15; abundance: .; d_gene: .; v_gene: TRBV9; j_gene: TRBJ1-1; CDR3aa: CASSVAPGLGTEAFF; CDR3nt: TGTGCCAGCAGCGTAGCTCCGGGGTTGGGCACTGAAGCTTTCTTT
len: 17; abundance: .; d_gene: .; v_gene: TRBV18; j_gene: TRBJ2-6; CDR3aa: CASSTYRQERGANVLTF; CDR3nt: TGTGCCAGCTCAACCTATCGACAGGAGAGGGGGGCCAACGTCCTGACTTTC